In its sample, the clone carrying this TCR beta chain was seen many times. The target antigen is unknown. The sample belongs to a study of T-cell memory formation after mild COVID-19. The overall study: Clustering of TCRs was largely donor specific. Overall study results and limits: The pre-infection memory compartment contained some responding clones, suggesting cross-reactive memory joined. Day 15 to 85 contracting clones showed balanced CD4/CD8; later expanders leaned CD4+. Of the contracting clones, CD4+ ones lay mainly in CM and EM, and CD8+ ones in EMRA.

The CDR3 extends over 16 amino acids. V dropped 6 bases and J dropped 0 bases, with 12 bases sitting between them. TCRdb re-called the 5' RACE reads with MiXCR, one entry per CDR3 protein. The repertoire holds a few hundred thousand distinct CDR3 sequences, with roughly a fifth as singletons. Sequenced sample: PBMCs or a T cell subset sorted from them (not recorded which). This clonotype was sampled from a man aged 18 to 30 who had mild COVID-19 (a few samples of this study predate the infection). Cell type and time point are not known. The V and J genes are TRBV12-3 or TRBV12-4 and TRBJ2-6; D tentatively fits TRBD1 or TRBD2 (6 bases each). For the CDR3, the DNA is TGTGCCAGCAGCCCCGGAGGGGGCTCTGGGGCCAACGTCCTGACTTTC. It specifies CASSPGGGSGANVLTF.